The T cell receptor beta chain under discussion was sequenced for a study of cytomegalovirus exposure and HLA in healthy donors. Study-level background: Unique TCRs from HLA-typed donors, about 85 million of them, were held in an early data release.

Trimming shortened V by 5 bases and J by 1 base, and 9 bases separated the two germline ends. This CDR3 is 15 amino acids long. Germline V lookup: CDR1 LNHDA, CDR2 SQIVND (reference sequence). Remarks on this clone: Its matching antigen is unknown.

Researchers ran the PCR with 60 Vbeta and 13 Jbeta primers. Data came from immunoSEQ multiplex PCR; TCRdb stores just in-frame clones and leaves some out. The sample lists approximately 160,000 clones, roughly 80% occurring once. General observations from the study: On later analysis, the bulk of CMV-associated TCR beta chains appeared to be HLA-restricted. A later analysis showed that HLA-associated TCR beta chains had undergone more clonal expansion than equally common others. In a later analysis, productive TCRs from donors in an Asian-associated ancestry cluster reportedly carried fewer N-insertions than the cohort mean.

The TCR was taken from a man aged 50 to 60 in good health and CMV-seropositive. Specimen: PBMCs. This chain uses TRBV19 with TRBJ2-6; unclear D gene. CDR3 coding DNA: TGTGCCAGTAGTGCCTACTATTCTGGGGCCAACGTCCTGACTTTC. Its protein is CASSAYYSGANVLTF.